What follows are 19 T cell receptor beta chains derived from one specimen sequenced in a study of T cell responses to AZD1222 COVID-19 vaccine. The table came from immunoSEQ multiplex PCR; TCRdb's copy has only in-frame clones and leaves some out. Of 170,000 or so clones listed, approximately 86% were seen once; the top ten hold around 2.6%. The input for sequencing was peripheral blood, taken on day 0 of AZD1222 vaccination. These receptors all stem from an adult in good health.

V usage is TRBV30 and J usage is TRBJ1-2; a weak D match, TRBD1 (6 bases). Germline CDR1 and CDR2: GTSNPN and SVGIG (reference sequence). Trimming took off 4 bases at V and 0 bases at J, with 21 bases between the two ends. This CDR3 is built from 17 residues. The CDR3 DNA reads as TGTGCCTGGAATTCAGGGGAATTTCTCCTAACTAACTATGGCTACACCTTC. It specifies CAWNSGEFLLTNYGYTF.

The chain combines TRBV5-1 with TRBJ2-5, with D perhaps TRBD1 (6 bases). The V gene lost 1 base and the J gene lost 1 base, with 14 bases spanning the gap. Germline values: CDR1 SGHRS, CDR2 YFSETQ. This CDR3 is 16 amino acids long. This chain's CDR3 is CASSLSNTGLQETQYF. CDR3 coding DNA: TGCGCCAGCAGCTTGTCCAATACAGGGCTCCAAGAGACCCAGTACTTC.

The chain is built from TRBV7-2 and TRBJ1-1; a possible D gene is TRBD1 (5 bases). CDR1 is SGHTA, CDR2 FQGNSA, per germline. The ends were cut back, 6 bases at V and 0 bases at J, with 11 bases in the middle. The CDR3 totals 14 residues. CDR3 amino acids: CASSLRQLNTEAFF. For the CDR3, the DNA is TGTGCCAGCAGTCTAAGACAGTTGAACACTGAAGCTTTCTTT.

This chain connects TRBV7-8 to TRBJ2-5; TRBD2 might be the D (6 bases). Germline assignment: CDR1 SGHVS and CDR2 FQNEAQ. Trimming removed 6 bases at V and 5 bases at J, with 10 bases between. There are 12 residues in the CDR3. CDR3 amino acids: CASRLGGETQYF. The CDR3 DNA sequence: TGTGCCAGCAGATTGGGGGGTGAGACCCAGTACTTC.

The chain combines TRBV5-4 with TRBJ1-2, with 7 positions matching TRBD1. J lost 2 bases, V lost 4 bases, and 14 bases had no gene match. The CDR3 is made up of 17 amino acids. CDR1 is SGHNT and CDR2 is YYREEE in the germline V gene (reference sequence). The CDR3 coding sequence is TGTGCCAGCAGCCCCCCCGGGACAGCAGACTTCAACTATGGCTACACCTTC. Residues: CASSPPGTADFNYGYTF.

The V call is TRBV2, the J call TRBJ2-7, with D uncertain. The germline V and J ends were trimmed by 10 bases and 2 bases, with 18 bases remaining between them. The CDR3 spans 14 residues. Germline CDR1 SNHLY, CDR2 FYNNEI. CDR3 DNA: TGTGCCACCCAACAGACGATTGGCGCCTACGAGCAGTACTTC. It is translated as CATQQTIGAYEQYF.

The V gene is TRBV19, the J gene TRBJ1-1; D remains unclear. Germline assignment: CDR1 LNHDA and CDR2 SQIVND (reference sequence). V lost 1 base, J lost 6 bases, and 9 bases lay in between. The CDR3 totals 13 residues. Here the CDR3 reads CASSIALGAEAFF. The CDR3 region has the DNA TGTGCCAGTAGTATAGCCCTGGGAGCTGAAGCTTTCTTT.

The chain carries TRBV7-2 and TRBJ1-2; TRBD1 aligns across 7 bases. CDR3 size: 13 residues. CDR1 and CDR2 (germline): SGHTA, FQGNSA. J was trimmed by 5 bases and V by 6 bases; bases with no gene match: 6. The CDR3 region is CASSKDRVYGYTF. CDR3 nucleotides: TGTGCCAGCAGTAAAGACAGGGTATATGGCTACACCTTC.

The chain has TRBV7-3 and TRBJ1-1; D is unresolved. The CDR3 totals 19 residues. The ends were cut back, 2 bases at V and 7 bases at J, with 29 bases in the middle. Germline V gene lookup returns CDR1 SGHTA and CDR2 FQGTGA. The CDR3: CASSLLASRPPSGEYEAFF. For the CDR3, the DNA is TGTGCCAGCAGCTTATTGGCATCGAGACCCCCGAGCGGAGAATATGAAGCTTTCTTT.

The chain links TRBV19 to TRBJ2-7; possible D gene TRBD1, 5 bases. The CDR3 totals 16 residues. CDR1 and CDR2 (germline): LNHDA, SQIVND (reference sequence). V was trimmed by 6 bases and J by 0 bases, leaving 18 bases between them. The CDR3 DNA is TGTGCCAGTAGCCGTCGGAGCAGGGCTAGCTCCTACGAGCAGTACTTC. Translated, it gives CASSRRSRASSYEQYF. Full variable domain (missing parts from reference TRBV19 and TRBJ2-7): DGGITQSPKYLFRKEGQNVTLSCEQNLNHDAMYWYRQDPGQGLRLIYYSQIVNDFQKGDIAEGYSVSREKKESFPLTVTSAQKNPTAFYLCASSRRSRASSYEQYFGPGTRLTVT.

This clone appeared a single time. This chain connects TRBV5-1 to TRBJ2-1, with TRBD2 matching over 8 bases. V was clipped by 0 bases and J by 9 bases; unmatched bases: 14. Germline V gene data show CDR1 as SGHRS and CDR2 as YFSETQ. The CDR3 spans 17 residues. In DNA, the CDR3 is TGCGCCAGCAGCTTGGGGGGTAGCGGGACCTTGAAAAGTGAGCAGTTCTTC. Its translation is CASSLGGSGTLKSEQFF. Based on the CDR3 plus reference TRBV5-1 and TRBJ2-1, the full variable domain is KAGVTQTPRYLIKTRGQQVTLSCSPISGHRSVSWYQQTPGQGLQFLFEYFSETQRNKGNFPGRFSGRQFSNSRSEMNVSTLELGDSALYLCASSLGGSGTLKSEQFFGPGTRLTVL.

This rearrangement joins TRBV5-1 to TRBJ1-2, with unresolved D. The V and J ends lost 0 bases and 4 bases respectively, with 16 bases between them. Germline values: CDR1 SGHRS, CDR2 YFSETQ. CDR3 length: 16 residues. CDR3 residues: CASSLGSAGVIYGYTF. CDR3 nucleotide sequence: TGCGCCAGCAGCTTGGGGTCGGCAGGAGTAATCTATGGCTACACCTTC.

The table lists this clone with a few counts. This sequence joins TRBV6-5 and TRBJ1-1; D remains unclear. This CDR3 is built from 15 residues. Germline values: CDR1 MNHEY, CDR2 SVGAGI. V lost 2 bases and J lost 4, with 14 bases in between. CDR3 in amino acids: CASSYNGRASTEAFF. In DNA, the CDR3 is TGTGCCAGCAGTTACAACGGTAGGGCGAGCACTGAAGCTTTCTTT.

The chain uses TRBV28 and TRBJ2-7; D is perhaps TRBD1 (6 bases). CDR3 size: 15 residues. Trimming pared 2 bases from V and 1 base from J, leaving 12 bases between. Germline-derived CDR1 and CDR2 are MDHEN and SYDVKM. DNA of the CDR3: TGTGCCAGCAGTTTAGGTCGCAGGGGATCCTACGAGCAGTACTTC. It is translated as CASSLGRRGSYEQYF.

The chain is built from TRBV30 and TRBJ2-7, with D tentatively TRBD2 (6 bases). Germline V lookup: CDR1 GTSNPN, CDR2 SVGIG (reference sequence). Deletions cut 5 bases from V and 0 bases from J, with 14 bases between. The CDR3 has 14 amino acids. For the CDR3, the DNA is TGTGCCTGGGCGACGGGTAGCGGCTCCTACGAGCAGTACTTC. Amino acid sequence: CAWATGSGSYEQYF.

The V and J genes are TRBV19 and TRBJ2-2; D gene uncertain. The CDR3 has 16 amino acids. CDR1 and CDR2 (germline): LNHDA, SQIVND (reference sequence). V was cut by 1 base and J by 0 bases, with 9 bases left in between. This chain's CDR3 is CASSIGWITNTGELFF. The CDR3 DNA reads as TGTGCCAGTAGTATAGGATGGATTACGAACACCGGGGAGCTGTTTTTT. Combining the CDR3 with reference TRBV19 and TRBJ2-2 gives the whole variable domain DGGITQSPKYLFRKEGQNVTLSCEQNLNHDAMYWYRQDPGQGLRLIYYSQIVNDFQKGDIAEGYSVSREKKESFPLTVTSAQKNPTAFYLCASSIGWITNTGELFFGEGSRLTVL.

The chain carries TRBV12-5 and TRBJ2-1; D perhaps matches TRBD1 (5 bases). There are 16 residues in the CDR3. V lost 3 bases and J lost 0, with 12 bases in between. Germline-derived CDR1 and CDR2 are LGHNT and FRNRAP. CDR3 in DNA: TGTGCTAGTGGTTTAGGACACCCGAGCTCCTACAATGAGCAGTTCTTC. It encodes CASGLGHPSSYNEQFF.

The rearrangement joins TRBV28 to TRBJ2-3, with D tentatively TRBD2 (6 bases). This CDR3 has 15 amino acids. The V gene's germline CDR1 is MDHEN and CDR2 SYDVKM. The ends were cut back, 3 bases at V and 6 bases at J, with 16 bases in the middle. The CDR3, as DNA: TGTGCCAGCAGTTTCCTCGGCTCTGGGGGGGATACGCAGTATTTT. Its translation: CASSFLGSGGDTQYF.

This clone has a single count. This CDR3 is missing its conserved last phenylalanine or tryptophan, likely due to a read error. It is unclear where the CDR3 begins or ends on the DNA, so no DNA is shown, and the CDR3 is as TCRdb lists it. The chain joins TRBV4-1 to TRBJ2-3; the table's D call, TRBD1, has no DNA check behind it. Germline values: CDR1 MGHRA, CDR2 YSYEKL. The CDR3 length is 12 residues, termini included. CDR3 loop: CASSQEDRGFQY.